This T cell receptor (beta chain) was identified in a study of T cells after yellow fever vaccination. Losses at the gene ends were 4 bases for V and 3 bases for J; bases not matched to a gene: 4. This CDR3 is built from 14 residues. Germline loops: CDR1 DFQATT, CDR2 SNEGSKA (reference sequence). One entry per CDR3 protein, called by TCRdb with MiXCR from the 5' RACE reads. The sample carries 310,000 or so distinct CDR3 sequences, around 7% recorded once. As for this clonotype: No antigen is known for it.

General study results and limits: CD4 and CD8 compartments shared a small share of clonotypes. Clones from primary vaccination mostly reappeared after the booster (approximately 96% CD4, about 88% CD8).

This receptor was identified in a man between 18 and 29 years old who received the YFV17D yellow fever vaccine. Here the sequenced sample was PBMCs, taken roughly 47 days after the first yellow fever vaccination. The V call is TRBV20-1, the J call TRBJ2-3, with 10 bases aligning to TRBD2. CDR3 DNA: TGCAGTGCTATACTAGCGGGGTCGACAGATACGCAGTATTTT. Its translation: CSAILAGSTDTQYF.